The T cell receptor beta chain described here comes from a study of blood T cell repertoires in COVID-19 (dated by TCRdb to between 2020 and 2021). General notes on the study: Samples covering the acute and convalescent phases of COVID-19 were provided by collaborators in the United States, Italy and Spain. The prospective study material was composed of cDNA or gDNA derived from T cells, B-cell-depleted T cells, or PBMCs. Subjects who had been exposed to COVID-19, were actively infected with it, or had recovered from it provided the deeply sampled blood TCRbeta repertoires that made up the dataset. The repertoires were made available in a free public database intended to serve as a resource for research on the immune response to SARS-CoV-2. The samples were drawn from two sources: the first 160 participants of the ongoing ImmuneRACE study, and fewer than 1,500 subjects contributed by 6 global collaborators. Nearly every sample came with metadata listing a de-identified subject ID, COVID-19 status, age in years and sex. Where available, HLA class I and class II types were taken from metadata supplied by the sample provider and were not determined by assay-based typing.

Points the paper makes about the study in general: How much clinical and demographic metadata was included differed by source and by participant, and the metadata was provided uncurated.

In the prospective study, participants were about 18 to 100 years old, resided in about two dozen geographic areas of the United States, and were enrolled through a virtual design. To assign participants to cohorts, the prospective study relied on clinical history that participants themselves reported in a screening survey and a study questionnaire. Mobile phlebotomists in the prospective study collected whole blood, serum and a nasopharyngeal or oropharyngeal swab from every participant. Additional blood draws and questionnaires over an approximately 2-month period could optionally be provided by prospective study participants. Blood samples from the prospective study were shipped frozen or at room temperature prior to DNA extraction. The CDR3 goes from the cysteine to the phenylalanine over 14 residues. Only the CDR3 DNA is retained, 42 bases long and in frame from the first base. V lost 3 bases and J lost 4 bases, and the count of bases not matched to a germline gene is 3. The germline V gene gives CDR1 as SGHAT and CDR2 as FQNNGV.

TCRbeta CDR3 regions were amplified from genomic DNA using the immunoSEQ Assay, a bias-controlled multiplex PCR. As for the authors' bioinformatics: The number of nucleated cells in each sample was estimated from the amplification of reference gene primers within the assay. To quantify the absolute abundance of each unique TCRbeta CDR3 rearrangement, sequence reads were collapsed and filtered. For each sample, productive Simpson clonality was calculated by taking the square root of Simpson's diversity index across productive rearrangements. This is the immuneACCESS table as TCRdb keeps it, with only in-frame sequences that have V and J called. A part of the clones is gone; compared with another copy, unresolved V genes explain less than half, and the rest is unexplained. Clonal size and the V and J genes are those of that table, whereas D and trimming came from the DNA. In this sample the table shows about 220,000 clones, roughly 88% of which occur a single time. Of the sample, under 15% falls within the top ten clones.

Details on this clone: Its antigen remains undetermined. Per-nucleotide qualities are absent, and no much larger clonotype sits a single base away.

In this chain, TRBV11-2 is recombined with TRBJ2-7; 10 bases in the middle match TRBD1. The sample was PBMCs or T cells enriched from blood (not recorded which). The sequence was collected from a woman between 50 and 59 years old with acute COVID-19. The CDR3 protein is CASSLDRGWYEQYF. The sequenced DNA is TGTGCCAGCAGCTTGGACAGGGGGTGGTACGAGCAGTACTTC.